This T cell receptor (beta chain) was identified during a study of OX40 agonist ivuxolimab in advanced cancers. Overall study context: Ivuxolimab, an antibody acting as an agonist of OX40 (CD134), was used to treat patients. Enrollees could have had prior anti-PD-1, anti-PD-L1 or anti-CTLA-4 therapy, which more than 30% had received. Study results and caveats: Within 6 weeks, CD4+ and CD8+ blood T cells expanded clonally at 0.1 to 3.0 mg/kg.

Trimming took 5 bases from V and 0 from J, leaving 4 bases between them. This CDR3 is 13 amino acids long. From germline, CDR1 is MNHEY and CDR2 SMNVEV (reference sequence). For this clone: Its antigen is undetermined.

TCRdb's table, derived via immunoSEQ multiplex PCR, lists solely in-frame clones and lacks some. This sample has about 36,000 clones; around 77% occur once, and the top ten carry 21%. The sample consisted of CD4+ or CD8+ T cells sorted from blood, taken in a trial of the OX40 agonist ivuxolimab. The V gene is TRBV27, the J gene TRBJ2-2; D gene uncertain. The clonotype comes from an adult with an advanced solid tumor such as melanoma, head and neck, liver or kidney cancer. The CDR3 DNA follows: TGTGCCAGCAGTCCAACGAACACCGGGGAGCTGTTTTTT. It is translated as CASSPTNTGELFF.